These T cell receptor beta chains were read from a single sample in a study of blood T cells in healthy people across ages. TCRdb fed the 5' RACE reads into MiXCR, producing one record per CDR3 protein. The sample carries about 1,600,000 distinct CDR3 sequences, roughly 40% recorded once. The sequenced sample consisted of blood. These receptors came from a woman between 18 and 30 years old in good health. Each CDR3 is given with its conserved first and last residue. Fields, in order: V gene, J gene, D gene, clone size, CDR3 DNA, CDR3 protein. A D gene is named only where the DNA matches it firmly. A clone size is listed for some rows: how often the clone was seen (once, few, many), or a class if it is expanded.

>TRBV20-1|TRBJ2-1|TRBD1|NA
TGCAGTGCTAGCTCGGACAGGGTTTACAATGAGCAGTTCTTC
CSASSDRVYNEQFF
>TRBV27|TRBJ2-7|NA|NA
TGTGCCAGCAGAAGACCGGGCCTTAGCTCCTACGAGCAGTACTTC
CASRRPGLSSYEQYF
>TRBV12-3/TRBV12-4|TRBJ1-1|NA|NA
TGTGCCAGCCGGGGCGCTTTGGTGAACACTGAAGCTTTCTTT
CASRGALVNTEAFF
>TRBV20-1|TRBJ1-2|NA|few
TGCAGCCCACTCTCAGCCAACTATGGCTACACCTTC
CSPLSANYGYTF
>TRBV6-2/TRBV6-3|TRBJ2-1|NA|few
TGTGCCAGCATAGGGCGTAGCTCCTACAATGAGCAGTTCTTC
CASIGRSSYNEQFF
>TRBV27|TRBJ2-7|NA|once
TGTGCCAGCAGTCTCCTAGCCACTAGCTCCTACGAGCAGTACTTC
CASSLLATSSYEQYF
>TRBV6-1|TRBJ2-7|NA|NA
TGTGCCAGCAGTGAAGAATTCGACCACTCTAGTTACGAGCAGTACTTC
CASSEEFDHSSYEQYF
>TRBV13|TRBJ2-1|TRBD2|once
TGTGCCAGCAGCTTCTCTAGCGGGAGATTTTACAATGAGCAGTTCTTC
CASSFSSGRFYNEQFF
>TRBV6-5|TRBJ2-5|NA|NA
TGTGCCAGCAGTCCCTTTGGAGCAGGGGAGCAGTACTTC
CASSPFGAGEQYF
>TRBV20-1|TRBJ2-4|TRBD2|many
TGCAGTGCTAGAGATCAACTAGCGGGGGTCATTCAGTACTTC
CSARDQLAGVIQYF
>TRBV6-5|TRBJ2-2|NA|few
TGTGCCAGCAGTTACTCGGAATCGGGCACCGGGGAGCTGTTTTTT
CASSYSESGTGELFF
>TRBV20-1|TRBJ2-7|NA|NA
TGCAGTGCTAGACTTCCCGGGAAGTCCTACGAGCAGTACTTC
CSARLPGKSYEQYF
>TRBV6-1|TRBJ1-2|NA|NA
TGTGCCAGCAGTGAAGCCGGAGGACCCTATGGCTACACCTTC
CASSEAGGPYGYTF
>TRBV25-1|TRBJ2-5|NA|few
TGTGCCAGCAGTGAATTGGTCCAAGAGACCCAGTACTTC
CASSELVQETQYF
>TRBV12-3/TRBV12-4|TRBJ2-5|TRBD2|NA
TGTGCCAGCAGTACGACTAGCCCCTCTTCCCAAGAGACCCAGTACTTC
CASSTTSPSSQETQYF
>TRBV10-3|TRBJ1-4|NA|NA
TGTGCCATCACCCTGGGGGCCACTAATGAAAAACTGTTTTTT
CAITLGATNEKLFF
>TRBV20-1|TRBJ2-3|TRBD2|NA
TGCAGTGCTAGATCAACTAGCGGGTGGGGAGATACGCAGTATTTT
CSARSTSGWGDTQYF
>TRBV9|TRBJ1-2|NA|few
TGTGCCAGTAGCGTAGAAGGGGTTGGCTACACCTTC
CASSVEGVGYTF
>TRBV6-5|TRBJ1-5|NA|few
TGTGCCAGCAGTTACGTCAGGGGAGGCCAGCCCCAGCATTTT
CASSYVRGGQPQHF
>TRBV14|TRBJ1-6|NA|NA
TGTGCCAGCAGCCAAGAAGGCCCTCAGGCTTCACCCCTCCACTTT
CASSQEGPQASPLHF
>TRBV7-8|TRBJ2-5|TRBD2|NA
TGTGCCAGCAGCCCACGGACTAGCGGGAGGGGGGAGACCCAGTACTTC
CASSPRTSGRGETQYF
>TRBV7-9|TRBJ2-5|NA|many
TGTGCCAGCAGCTTAAGATTAGCGAGCCAAGAGACCCAGTACTTC
CASSLRLASQETQYF
>TRBV7-9|TRBJ2-7|NA|few
TGTGCCAGTTCCACCTTGGTTTCGTACGAGCAGTACTTC
CASSTLVSYEQYF
>TRBV2|TRBJ2-1|TRBD2|NA
TGTGCCAGCCTTACCGGGACTAGTGTCGGTGAGCAGTTCTTC
CASLTGTSVGEQFF
>TRBV20-1|TRBJ2-3|NA|few
TGCAGTGCTAGAACAGAGCGTACTAGCACAGATACGCAGTATTTT
CSARTERTSTDTQYF
>TRBV30|TRBJ1-5|NA|NA
TGTGCCTGGAGTGGCAGGGGCGGCAATCAGCCCCAGCATTTT
CAWSGRGGNQPQHF
>TRBV27|TRBJ2-3|NA|few
TGTGCCAGCAGTAAAGATAACACAAGAGCAGATACGCAGTATTTT
CASSKDNTRADTQYF
>TRBV6-6|TRBJ2-7|NA|few
TGTGCCAGCAATCCGGGGGCGAACTACGAGCAGTACTTC
CASNPGANYEQYF
>TRBV7-9|TRBJ1-1|NA|NA
TGTGCCAGCCACGGAGACGGGCACACTGAAGCTTTCTTT
CASHGDGHTEAFF